This T cell receptor beta chain was captured by sequencing in a study of shared clonotypes between healthy human individuals (dated by TCRdb to the early 2020s). Looking at the study overall: The cohort included three men and a couple of women between 18 and 49 years of age. For each donor, CD4 naive and CD4 memory were each run on three plates, CD8 naive on two plates, and CD8 memory on one plate. The study deeply sequenced blood TCR repertoires of five healthy adults to estimate repertoire size and the extent of clonotype sharing between individuals. To increase sequencing depth and limit assay-specific biases, TCR repertoire library preparation and sequencing were carried out by different laboratories using diverse techniques. Per donor, leukapheresis produced somewhere between about 0.94 and 10 billion PBMCs.

Using the deep immunoSEQ assay, multiplex PCR amplified TCR CDR3 regions from genomic DNA. For each cell subset, the extracted genomic DNA was distributed evenly across all wells of several immunoSEQ 96-well plates, and each plate served as one replicate. For sorted subsets, roughly 200 ng genomic DNA, equal to 30,000 to 35,000 T cell genomes, was loaded into each replicate PCR. The purified libraries were quantified using a Qubit 3.0 fluorometer, sized with a Bioanalyzer 2100, and then quantified again using the KAPA Library Quantification kit. Each immunoSEQ 96-well plate was sequenced on its own single-read 150-cycle Illumina NextSeq 550 flow cell. For the original study's pipeline: The immunoSEQ output contained only junctional sequences without quality scores, so filtering could not match that applied to full-length reads. To assign V/J genes and CDR3, sequences were annotated against IMGT germline references using PyIR, a Python wrapper for IgBLAST v1.9. Any read was removed if the V/J assignment was weak (E-value above 1e-6), the CDR3 was missing, or the read contained stop codons, out-of-frame junctions, or ambiguous translated residues. V3J clonotypes were defined as sequences sharing an identical inferred V gene, J gene, and CDR3 amino acid sequence. Percentage overlap between repertoires was computed as shared unique clonotypes divided by the size of the smaller repertoire. Richness of each repertoire was evaluated using RTK rarefaction, the Chao1 estimator, and Recon v2.1 estimates of unobserved clonotypes. For all TCRbeta clonotypes obtained by the gDNA method from a handful of donors, generation probabilities were computed with OLGA. The table was pulled from immuneACCESS by TCRdb, which kept in-frame rearrangements only. Such tables lose some clones; where checked, under half of the loss comes from unresolved V genes, and the rest has no known cause. Clone size and V and J calls were adopted from that table, with D and trimming inferred from the DNA. The sample contains over a million clones, 95% to 97% of them found a single time. The ten most abundant clones make up over 1% of the sample.

As regards this clone: The antigen it binds to is not known. Base qualities are not at hand, and no much larger clone is one base apart.

The paper as a whole reports these results and caveats: Sharing across a handful of donors was observed for around 5% of naive CD4, less than 4% of naive CD8, roughly 2.3% of memory CD4, and about 0.39% of memory CD8 clonotypes. Pairwise subsampling indicated that sequencing depth was expected to affect the degree of clonotype sharing among donors. Because the study included a small number of donors, the genetic and exposure-history diversity represented was limited. Higher generation probabilities were observed for clonotypes shared by all four sorted-subset donors than for non-shared clonotypes. Sampling was restricted to blood, and TCR repertoires in tissue are likely to differ from TCR repertoires in blood. Even with the large sequencing depth, rarefaction of the sorted-subset datasets indicated that sequencing was incomplete. Larger estimated clonotype richness was generally found for naive subsets than for memory subsets.

The donors were healthy, HIV-negative adults who had no recently reported acute infections or vaccinations. All donors were Caucasian adults living in Nashville, Tennessee, USA. CD4+ T cells were enriched by magnetic negative selection; naive cells were then positively selected on CD45RA, and the negative fraction formed the memory subset. Blood was collected by leukapheresis, and PBMCs were isolated by Ficoll-Histopaque density gradient centrifugation and then cryopreserved in liquid nitrogen vapor phase. Analytical flow cytometry was used to check the purity and quantity of every magnetically sorted T cell population. Genomic DNA was isolated from every sorted fraction and measured by UV absorbance on a Nanodrop 2000c. Including cysteine and phenylalanine, the CDR3 has 15 amino acids. Only CDR3 DNA is held: 45 bases, read in frame from base 1. CDR1 and CDR2 (MNHEY, SMNVEV) derive from the germline V gene (reference sequence). After removal of 5 bases from V and 4 bases from J, the junction retains 7 bases not matched to a gene.

The chain is encoded by TRBV27 joined to TRBJ2-5; TRBD1 agrees with 10 junctional bases. The receptor's source is a man aged 30 to 39 in good health. Material for sequencing was naive CD4+ T cells sorted from blood. The sample's cell subset or site, from its label and the paper: CD45RA+ positively selected. The DNA sequence is given as TGTGCCAGCAGTCACGACAGGGGGCGCGGAGAGACCCAGTACTTC. Its coded protein is CASSHDRGRGETQYF.